These 8 T cell receptor beta chains originate from one sample sequenced in a study of T-cell reconstitution after alpha-beta-depleted transplantation in children. This sample's TCRbeta library carried unique molecular identifier barcodes. TCRdb ran MiXCR on the PCR reads and lists one entry per CDR3 protein. This sample carries 450,000 to 550,000 distinct CDR3 sequences, over 10% of them seen once, and the ten largest clones take less than 15%. The specimen comprised PBMCs, mostly from graft donor cells, sampled 180 days after TCRalphabeta/CD19-depleted stem cell transplant. The origin of the receptors is a female patient aged 2-15 years who had a stem cell transplant for aplastic anemia, so the T cells may come from the graft donor.

The table lists this clonotype with a few counts. The rearrangement links TRBV6-2 or TRBV6-3 to TRBJ2-2; no firm D call. This CDR3 has 15 amino acids. CDR1 and CDR2 (germline): MNHEY, SVGEGT. V lost 3 bases to trimming and J lost 4 bases, with 12 bases between them. Here the CDR3 reads CASSYGSIFTGELFF. The CDR3 bases are TGTGCCAGCAGTTATGGGTCAATATTCACCGGGGAGCTGTTTTTT.

The V and J genes are TRBV12-3 or TRBV12-4 and TRBJ2-2; D perhaps matches TRBD2 (6 bases). V lost 5 bases and J lost 6, with 13 bases in between. The CDR3 has 14 amino acids. CDR3 residues: CASSPRLVPGELFF. Written as DNA, the CDR3 is TGTGCCAGCAGTCCCCGACTAGTCCCCGGGGAGCTGTTTTTT.

This clonotype was seen many times. This chain links TRBV3-1 with TRBJ2-2; weak D call: TRBD2 (6 bases). Germline CDR1 and CDR2: LGHDT and YNNKEL (reference sequence). V was pared by 5 bases and J by 6 bases, with 16 bases between. The CDR3 has 15 amino acids. CDR3 loop: CASSYLGTRSGELFF. For the CDR3, the DNA is TGTGCCAGCAGCTATTTAGGGACTCGGTCCGGGGAGCTGTTTTTT.

The rearrangement uses TRBV7-2 and TRBJ2-3; 13 bases map to TRBD2. The V segment lost 4 bases and the J segment 7 bases; nucleotides outside the gene matches: 8. From germline, CDR1 is SGHTA and CDR2 FQGNSA. The CDR3 loop spans 16 amino acids. The CDR3 spells CASSSLTSGRAYTQYF. The CDR3 DNA reads as TGTGCCAGCAGCTCCCTAACTAGCGGGAGGGCTTATACGCAGTATTTT.

This clonotype was found a few times. V gene TRBV24-1 combines with J gene TRBJ1-5; possible D gene TRBD1, 5 bases. The V end lost 4 bases, the J end lost 5 bases, and 17 bases lay between the germline ends. The CDR3 is 16 residues long. Germline V gene data show CDR1 as KGHDR and CDR2 as SFDVKD. The CDR3: CATSDSLAGRDQPQHF. CDR3 DNA: TGTGCCACCAGTGACTCTCTCGCAGGGCGTGATCAGCCCCAGCATTTT.

This clonotype was observed many times. The chain combines TRBV29-1 with TRBJ2-5; 11 bases map to TRBD1. In germline, CDR1 is SQVTM, CDR2 ANQGSEA. CDR3 size: 14 residues. V was pared by 7 bases and J by 5 bases, with 9 bases of the junction left unmatched. This CDR3 is CSGRPRTGGETQYF. The DNA of the CDR3 is TGCAGCGGGAGACCCAGGACAGGGGGCGAGACCCAGTACTTC.

This clonotype was found a few times. The chain's CDR3 is CASSRGDLRGGELFF. The CDR3 region has the DNA TGCGCCAGCAGCCGGGGGGACCTTCGGGGCGGGGAGCTGTTTTTT. This rearrangement joins TRBV4-3 to TRBJ2-2, with D possibly being TRBD2 (6 bases). Trimming removed 4 bases at V and 7 bases at J, with 16 bases between. Per germline, CDR1 LGHNA and CDR2 YSLEER. The CDR3 contains 15 residues.

This clonotype came up a few times. The chain joins TRBV3-1 to TRBJ1-5, with D uncertain. V was shortened by 4 bases and J by 2 bases, with 21 bases between the two germline ends. This CDR3 has 18 amino acids. Germline CDR1 and CDR2: LGHDT and YNNKEL (reference sequence). The CDR3 protein is CASSRDIPGTSGNQPQHF. In DNA, the CDR3 is TGTGCCAGCAGCCGCGATATTCCGGGCACCTCGGGCAATCAGCCCCAGCATTTT.